The source of this T cell receptor (beta chain) is a study of control samples from healthy donors and cancer patients. Trimming removed 3 bases from V and 2 bases from J; junction bases left unmatched: 14. The CDR3 is 19 amino acids. Germline V CDR1 and CDR2: KGHSH, LQKENI. Clones were sequenced by immunoSEQ multiplex PCR, and TCRdb holds only the in-frame ones, with some missing. The sample contains approximately 49,000 clones, approximately 86% of which appear only once. This sequence originates from a woman in her forties or fifties with lung cancer. The chain employs TRBV18 and TRBJ2-3; TRBD1 aligns across 10 bases. Sequenced input: PBMCs. The CDR3 DNA reads as TGTGCCAGCTCACCGAATCGACAGGGGGCCTCGTCCTCCACAGATACGCAGTATTTT. It encodes CASSPNRQGASSSTDTQYF. Filled out from reference TRBV18 and TRBJ2-3, the complete variable domain reads NAGVMQNPRHLVRRRGQEARLRCSPMKGHSHVYWYRQLPEEGLKFMVYLQKENIIDESGMPKERFSAEFPKEGPSILRIQQVVRGDSAAYFCASSPNRQGASSSTDTQYFGPGTRLTVL.